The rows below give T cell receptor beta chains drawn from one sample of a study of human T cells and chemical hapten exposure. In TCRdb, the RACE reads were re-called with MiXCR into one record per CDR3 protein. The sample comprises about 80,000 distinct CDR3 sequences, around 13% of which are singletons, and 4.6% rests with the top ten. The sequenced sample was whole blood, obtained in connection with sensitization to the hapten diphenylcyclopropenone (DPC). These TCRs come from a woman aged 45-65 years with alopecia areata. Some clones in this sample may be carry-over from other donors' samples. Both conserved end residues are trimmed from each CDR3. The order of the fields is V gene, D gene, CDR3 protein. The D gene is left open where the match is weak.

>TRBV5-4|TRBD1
ASSRTGTWTDTQY
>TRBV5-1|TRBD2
ASKPSGTTDTQY
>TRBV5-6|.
ASSLGQLYGYT
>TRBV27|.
ASSLREDETQY
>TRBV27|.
ASSLGTPQETQY
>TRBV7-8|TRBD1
ASSFSSQGGQNTEAF
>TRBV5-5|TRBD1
ASSPGQGNEQF
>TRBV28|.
ASIPGGAYYEQY
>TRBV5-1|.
ASSLAQAPGEQF
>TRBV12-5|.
ASGLVLGGSTEAF
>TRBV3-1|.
ASSQAAPPTGELF
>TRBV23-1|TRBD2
ASSQASGRALDEQF
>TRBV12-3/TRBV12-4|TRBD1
ASRLTGPNTEAF
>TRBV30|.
AWGAASVNTGELF
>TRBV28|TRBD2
ASSLWTSGSYEQY
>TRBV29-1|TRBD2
SVDGSGRAFGDTQY
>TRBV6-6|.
ASSPHHDTAQPQH
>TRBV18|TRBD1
ASSPGQATEAF
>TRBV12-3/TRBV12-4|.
ASSLKANYGYT
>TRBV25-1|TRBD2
ASSDQGLFQETQY
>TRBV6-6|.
ASTARGSTGELF
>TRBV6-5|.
ASRIGLSGNTIY
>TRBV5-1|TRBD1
ASSSLGQGALYEQY
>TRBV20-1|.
SARLRASTDTQY
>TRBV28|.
ASSGVSYNEQF
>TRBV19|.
ASGTNTDTQY
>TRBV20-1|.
SARWAGQVYEQY
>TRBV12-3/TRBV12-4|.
ASSSGWSGELF
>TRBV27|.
ASSLSRDGAADTQY
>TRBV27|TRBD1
ASSLRDSSYGYT
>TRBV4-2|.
ASSQDPGPMNTEAF
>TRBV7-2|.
ASSLGPLDEQF
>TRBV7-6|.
ASSGFFGEESPLH
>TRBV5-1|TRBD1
ASSLGQGGYNEQF
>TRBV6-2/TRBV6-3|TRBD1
ASSFTGTGETQY
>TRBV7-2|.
ASSSVTGSYEQY
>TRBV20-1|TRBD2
SASTLAVTTDTQY
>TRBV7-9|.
ASSLDYAGLNTEAF
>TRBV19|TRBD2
ASSRGLADTQY
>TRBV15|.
ATSRQAGTLTTDTQY
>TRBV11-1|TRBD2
ASSHREAGGFDEQF
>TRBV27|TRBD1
ASSHFSGTGTTEAF
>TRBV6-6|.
ASRGSSPYEQY
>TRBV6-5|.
ASSTGAGASYNEQF
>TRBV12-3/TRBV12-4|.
ASSVGGLYNEQF
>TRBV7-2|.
ASSGRNTEAF
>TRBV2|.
ASSVRRSDTEAF
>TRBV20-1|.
SARDHSRFGEQY
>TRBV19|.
ASSIVYTGRDQPQH
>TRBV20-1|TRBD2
SAETSGSSGFNEQF
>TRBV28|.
ASSTGNEQF
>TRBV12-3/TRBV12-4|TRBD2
ASSDRLAAFRETQY
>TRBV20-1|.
SARREPMPQETQY